This T cell receptor beta chain was recorded in a study of monozygotic twins with inflammatory bowel disease. This CDR3 is 13 amino acids long. Germline values: CDR1 GTSNPN, CDR2 SVGIG (reference sequence). TCRdb reprocessed the 5' RACE reads and reports one entry per CDR3 protein, with no DNA. This sample's clone table lists about 440,000 distinct CDR3 sequences. Sequences were obtained from blood. The V call is TRBV30, the J call TRBJ1-2. This receptor was obtained from a human donor with ulcerative colitis or Crohn's disease, or a healthy co-twin of an affected twin (not recorded which). This chain's CDR3 is CAYSDGSNYGYTF.